Below are 22 T cell receptor beta chains sequenced from a single sample in a study of T cells in localized non-small cell lung cancer. The assay was immunoSEQ multiplex PCR, and TCRdb's table has in-frame clones only and misses some. This table has 1,500 to 2,000 clones, less than 25% appearing once. The sample consisted of lung tumor tissue, taken before any cancer treatment. The receptors come from an older female donor with stage I lung adenocarcinoma.

This clone is labeled medium-sized. The gene calls are TRBV9 and TRBJ1-1, with D tentatively TRBD1 (6 bases). Trimming stripped 4 bases from V and 3 bases from J, with 13 bases between. Per the germline V gene, CDR1 is SGDLS and CDR2 is YYNGEE. The CDR3 covers 14 residues. This CDR3 reads CASSPTGKDTEAFF. CDR3 in DNA: TGTGCCAGCAGCCCGACAGGCAAGGACACTGAAGCTTTCTTT.

The chain joins TRBV5-1 to TRBJ2-3; maybe TRBD2 (6 bases). V lost 4 bases, J lost 1 base, and 16 bases lay in between. CDR1 is SGHRS, CDR2 YFSETQ, per germline. The CDR3 loop spans 16 amino acids. CDR3 DNA: TGCGCCAGCAGCCATGGGGAGGCGCTGGGCACAGATACGCAGTATTTT. It is translated as CASSHGEALGTDTQYF.

This clone was counted between two and nine times. The CDR3 DNA sequence: TGCGCCAGCAGCCAAGGGCTATTCAAAAACATTCAGTACTTC. It codes for CASSQGLFKNIQYF. The rearrangement joins TRBV4-1 to TRBJ2-4; no reliable D call. CDR3 size: 14 residues. Germline V gene data show CDR1 as MGHRA and CDR2 as YSYEKL. V was trimmed by 1 base and J by 3 bases, leaving 7 bases between them.

This chain uses TRBV19 with TRBJ1-2; 8 nucleotides agree with TRBD1. Germline loops: CDR1 LNHDA, CDR2 SQIVND (reference sequence). The CDR3 extends over 15 amino acids. Unmatched junction bases numbered 10, after V lost 7 bases and J lost 3 bases. Written as DNA, the CDR3 is TGTGCCAGTATGTCAACTCGACAGGGGCACTATGGCTACACCTTC. This encodes CASMSTRQGHYGYTF.

This clone occurred a few times. The V gene is TRBV9, the J gene TRBJ2-1; unclear D gene. V lost 4 bases, J lost 6 bases, and 20 bases lay in between. Germline loops: CDR1 SGDLS, CDR2 YYNGEE. The CDR3 covers 16 residues. The CDR3 sequence is CASSSRTSKVGNEQFF. As DNA, the CDR3 is TGTGCCAGCAGCTCAAGAACATCCAAGGTGGGCAATGAGCAGTTCTTC. The full variable domain, its missing parts supplied by reference TRBV9 and TRBJ2-1, is DSGVTQTPKHLITATGQRVTLRCSPRSGDLSVYWYQQSLDQGLQFLIQYYNGEERAKGNILERFSAQQFPDLHSELNLSSLELGDSALYFCASSSRTSKVGNEQFFGPGTRLTVL.

This clone is medium-sized by share. J is TRBJ1-2 and V is TRBV7-1; a weak D match, TRBD1 (6 bases). TRBV7-1 falls under the ORF class, with uncertain function. V was cut by 5 bases and J by 4 bases, with 11 bases left in between. This CDR3 comprises 13 residues. CDR3 region: CASSTLDSYGYTF. In DNA form, the CDR3 reads TGTGCCAGCAGCACCCTGGACAGCTATGGCTACACCTTC.

This sequence joins TRBV18 and TRBJ1-3; possibly TRBD1 for D (6 bases). Germline CDR1 reads KGHSH; CDR2 reads LQKENI. This CDR3 contains 15 residues. Trimming stripped 6 bases from V and 0 bases from J, with 12 bases between. This CDR3 is CASSWDTSSGNTIYF. In nucleotides, the CDR3 is TGTGCCAGCTCTTGGGACACCAGCTCTGGAAACACCATATATTTT.

In this sample, this clone turned up a few times. The rearrangement uses TRBV19 and TRBJ1-3, with D tentatively TRBD1 (5 bases). Trimming removed 5 bases at V and 6 bases at J, with 20 bases between. The CDR3 consists of 16 residues. The germline V gene encodes CDR1 LNHDA and CDR2 SQIVND (reference sequence). CDR3 sequence: CASSPQRQRIENTIYF. The CDR3 nucleotides read TGTGCCAGTAGTCCCCAAAGACAGCGAATTGAAAACACCATATATTTT.

The V and J genes are TRBV5-1 and TRBJ1-3; D uncertain. V shed 5 bases and J shed 1 base, with 10 bases lying between them. This CDR3 region has 14 residues. Germline values: CDR1 SGHRS, CDR2 YFSETQ. DNA for the CDR3: TGCGCCAGCAGATACACAGCGTCTGGAAACACCATATATTTT. Protein: CASRYTASGNTIYF.

In this sample, this clone turned up a few times. The DNA for the CDR3 is TGTGCCAGCAGAAAGGGGGCTGCGAACACCGGGGAGCTGTTTTTT. Its translation is CASRKGAANTGELFF. The V gene is TRBV28, the J gene TRBJ2-2; TRBD1 agrees at 7 bases. The CDR3 is made up of 15 amino acids. The ends lost 6 bases at V and 0 bases at J; junction bases unmatched: 4. Germline V gene data show CDR1 as MDHEN and CDR2 as SYDVKM.

This chain links TRBV18 with TRBJ2-7; 12 nucleotides agree with TRBD2. The germline gives CDR1 KGHSH, CDR2 LQKENI. The J segment lost 6 bases and the V segment lost 0 bases, leaving 3 bases of the junction unmatched. This CDR3 has 15 amino acids. CDR3 region: CASSPPSSGRGEQYF. CDR3 DNA sequence: TGTGCCAGCTCACCACCATCTAGCGGGAGGGGCGAGCAGTACTTC.

V is TRBV19 and J is TRBJ2-6; tentatively, D is TRBD1 or TRBD2 (6 bases each). The V end was cut by 1 base, the J end by 1 base, with 14 bases between. Germline CDR1 and CDR2: LNHDA and SQIVND (reference sequence). This CDR3 spans 18 amino acids. Written as DNA, the CDR3 is TGTGCCAGTAGTATAGGGAGGGACATTTCTTCTGGGGCCAACGTCCTGACTTTC. Protein sequence: CASSIGRDISSGANVLTF.

The genes are TRBV12-5 and TRBJ2-6; 9 nucleotides align to TRBD2. Germline CDR1 LGHNT, CDR2 FRNRAP. V was clipped by 1 base and J by 0 bases; unmatched bases: 4. CDR3 length equals 18 residues. The CDR3 protein is CASGLEALAGSGANVLTF. Written as DNA, the CDR3 is TGTGCTAGTGGTTTGGAGGCACTAGCGGGCTCTGGGGCCAACGTCCTGACTTTC.

The genes are TRBV6-8 and TRBJ2-7; 8 bases are a match to TRBD2. The CDR3 sequence is 13 residues long. Germline assignment: CDR1 MNHGY and CDR2 SAAAGT. The junction had 9 bases not matched to a gene; V was cut back by 8 bases and J by 6 bases. Here the CDR3 reads CASGPGGPREQYF. CDR3 in DNA: TGTGCCAGCGGGCCGGGAGGGCCGCGCGAGCAGTACTTC.

This chain connects TRBV9 to TRBJ2-7; perhaps TRBD2 as D (5 bases). CDR3 length equals 14 residues. V lost 6 bases to trimming and J lost 3 bases, with 16 bases between them. CDR1 and CDR2 (germline): SGDLS, YYNGEE. The CDR3: CASTSPAVGYEQYF. CDR3 bases: TGTGCCAGCACCTCTCCAGCGGTAGGCTACGAGCAGTACTTC.

This clone was recorded a few times. The CDR3 sequence: CASSQASRRGRGPYGYTF. CDR3 DNA sequence: TGTGCCAGCAGCCAAGCCTCTCGTAGAGGCAGGGGGCCCTATGGCTACACCTTC. The chain recombines TRBV11-3 with TRBJ1-2, with 8 bases fitting TRBD1. This CDR3 is built from 18 residues. Germline trimming cut 5 bases from V and 4 bases from J; bases unmatched to any gene: 18. Per the germline V gene, CDR1 is SGHNT and CDR2 is YENEEA.

This clone turned up a few times. The rearrangement uses TRBV29-1 and TRBJ2-1; TRBD2 agrees at 13 bases. Trimming took 6 bases from V and 10 from J; bases not matched to a gene: 9. The CDR3 is 14 residues long. Germline lookup yields CDR1 SQVTM and CDR2 ANQGSEA. The CDR3 protein is CSVTGTSGMGEQFF. The CDR3 DNA is TGCAGCGTGACCGGGACTAGCGGGATGGGGGAGCAGTTCTTC.

In its sample, this clone was seen a few times. This chain joins TRBV11-3 and TRBJ2-7, with 10 nucleotides matching TRBD2. CDR3 length equals 15 residues. J lost 2 bases, V lost 5 bases, and 6 bases had no gene match. CDR1 SGHNT and CDR2 YENEEA come from the germline V gene. The CDR3 spells CASSAVAGGTYEQYF. The CDR3 DNA sequence: TGTGCCAGCAGCGCGGTAGCGGGAGGCACCTACGAGCAGTACTTC. The full variable domain, rest sourced from reference TRBV11-3 and TRBJ2-7, is EAGVVQSPRYKIIEKKQPVAFWCNPISGHNTLYWYLQNLGQGPELLIRYENEEAVDDSQLPKDRFSAERLKGVDSTLKIQPAELGDSAVYLCASSAVAGGTYEQYFGPGTRLTVT.

This clone was counted only a few times. The genes are TRBV2 and TRBJ2-5, with TRBD2 identical over 9 bases. Germline lookup yields CDR1 SNHLY and CDR2 FYNNEI. The CDR3 has 14 amino acids. The junction had 7 bases not matched to a gene; V was cut back by 6 bases and J by 5 bases. The CDR3 reads CASRARGGWETQYF. CDR3 coding DNA: TGTGCCAGCAGGGCGCGGGGGGGCTGGGAGACCCAGTACTTC.

The rearrangement joins TRBV5-1 to TRBJ2-3, with D perhaps matching TRBD2 (6 bases). Germline assignment: CDR1 SGHRS and CDR2 YFSETQ. CDR3 length: 14 amino acids. Trimming removed 4 bases from V and 2 bases from J, with 11 bases in between. Here the CDR3 reads CASSGGKYTDTQYF. The CDR3 DNA sequence: TGCGCCAGCAGCGGCGGGAAGTACACAGATACGCAGTATTTT. The whole variable domain, filled in from reference TRBV5-1 and TRBJ2-3, reads KAGVTQTPRYLIKTRGQQVTLSCSPISGHRSVSWYQQTPGQGLQFLFEYFSETQRNKGNFPGRFSGRQFSNSRSEMNVSTLELGDSALYLCASSGGKYTDTQYFGPGTRLTVL.

The V gene is TRBV18, the J gene TRBJ1-1; 8 bases map to TRBD1. After removal of 2 bases from V and 6 bases from J, the junction contained 5 bases not matched to a gene. The CDR3 extends over 14 amino acids. Per germline, CDR1 KGHSH and CDR2 LQKENI. CDR3: CASSPTTGEAEAFF. Written as DNA, the CDR3 is TGTGCCAGCTCACCAACGACAGGGGAGGCTGAAGCTTTCTTT.

This clone has more than one count but fewer than ten. The rearrangement joins TRBV29-1 to TRBJ1-2, with a possible D match to TRBD1 (6 bases). This CDR3 is built from 15 residues. Germline CDR1 is SQVTM and CDR2 is ANQGSEA. V was shortened by 4 bases and J by 3 bases, with 18 bases between the two germline ends. The CDR3 sequence is CSVGVDQGLDYGYTF. CDR3 nucleotides: TGCAGCGTTGGAGTCGACCAGGGGTTGGACTATGGCTACACCTTC.